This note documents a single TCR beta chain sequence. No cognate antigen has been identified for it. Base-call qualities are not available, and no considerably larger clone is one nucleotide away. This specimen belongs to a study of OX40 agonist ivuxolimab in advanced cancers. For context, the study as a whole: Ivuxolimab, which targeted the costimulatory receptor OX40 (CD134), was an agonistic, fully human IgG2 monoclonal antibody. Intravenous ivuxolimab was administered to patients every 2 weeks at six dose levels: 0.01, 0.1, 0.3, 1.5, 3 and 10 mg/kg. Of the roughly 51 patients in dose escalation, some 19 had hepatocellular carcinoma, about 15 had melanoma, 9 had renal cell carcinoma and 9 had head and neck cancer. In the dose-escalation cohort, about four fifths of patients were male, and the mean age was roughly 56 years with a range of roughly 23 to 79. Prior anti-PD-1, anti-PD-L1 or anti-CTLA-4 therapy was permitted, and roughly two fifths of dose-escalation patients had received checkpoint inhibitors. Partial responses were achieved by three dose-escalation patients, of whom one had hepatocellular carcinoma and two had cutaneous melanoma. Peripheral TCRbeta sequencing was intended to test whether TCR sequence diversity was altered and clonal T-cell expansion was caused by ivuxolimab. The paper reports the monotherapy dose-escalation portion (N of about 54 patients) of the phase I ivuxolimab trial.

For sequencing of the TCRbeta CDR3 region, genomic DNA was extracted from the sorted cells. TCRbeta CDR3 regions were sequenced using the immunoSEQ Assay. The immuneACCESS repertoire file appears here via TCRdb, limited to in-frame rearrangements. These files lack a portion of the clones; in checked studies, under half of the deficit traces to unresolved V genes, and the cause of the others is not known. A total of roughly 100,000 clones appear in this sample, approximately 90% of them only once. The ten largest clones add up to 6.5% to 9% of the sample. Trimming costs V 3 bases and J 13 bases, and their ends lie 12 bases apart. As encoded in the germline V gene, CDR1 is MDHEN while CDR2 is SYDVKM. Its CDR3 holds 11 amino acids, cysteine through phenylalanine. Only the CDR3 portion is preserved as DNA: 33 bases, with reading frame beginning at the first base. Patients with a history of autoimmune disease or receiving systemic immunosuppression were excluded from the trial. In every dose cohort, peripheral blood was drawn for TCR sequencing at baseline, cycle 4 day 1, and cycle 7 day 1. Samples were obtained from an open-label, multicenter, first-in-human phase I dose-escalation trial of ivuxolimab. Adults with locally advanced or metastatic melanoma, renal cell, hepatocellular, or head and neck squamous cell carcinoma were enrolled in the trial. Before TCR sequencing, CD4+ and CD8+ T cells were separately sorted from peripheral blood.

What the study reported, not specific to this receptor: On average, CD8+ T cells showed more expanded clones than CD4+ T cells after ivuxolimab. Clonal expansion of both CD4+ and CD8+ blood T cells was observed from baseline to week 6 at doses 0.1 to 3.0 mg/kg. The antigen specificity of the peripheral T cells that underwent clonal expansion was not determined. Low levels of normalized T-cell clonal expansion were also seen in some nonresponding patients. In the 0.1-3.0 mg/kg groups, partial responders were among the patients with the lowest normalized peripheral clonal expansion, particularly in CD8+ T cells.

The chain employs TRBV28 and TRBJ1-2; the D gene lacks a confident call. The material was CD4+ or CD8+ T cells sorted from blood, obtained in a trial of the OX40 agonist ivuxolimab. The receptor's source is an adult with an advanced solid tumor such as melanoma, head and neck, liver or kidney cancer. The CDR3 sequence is CASSFFRFFTF. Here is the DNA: TGTGCCAGCAGTTTTTTTCGATTTTTCACCTTC.